The TCR beta chain under discussion was sequenced for a study of Tregs in tolerant kidney transplant recipients. Notes on the study in general: Some patients' samples used different primers over time, so nucleotide sequences weren't comparable. Biological reproducibility was not directly addressed, but technical replication error appeared minimal.

Mixed chimerism was transient after nonmyeloablative marrow transplants from related graft donors. CD4+CD25+CD127- Tregs, CD4+CD25- non-Tregs, CD4 and CD8 cells were sorted. Points on this clone: Its specificity is not known.

TCRdb keeps only in-frame clones here, not all; method: immunoSEQ multiplex PCR. The sample holds tens of thousands of clones. The sequenced sample was CD4+ T cells from blood (PBMCs), obtained 24 months after the transplant. This clonotype originated in a human patient who received a combined kidney and bone marrow transplant. Some T cells may trace back to the graft donor.

Partial CDR3 DNA: TGTGCCAGCAGCTGGCGGGATATCGCAGATACG. Encoded protein: CASSWRDIADT. The CDR3 in its entirety is CASSWRDIADTQYF. The chain combines TRBV5-5 with TRBJ2-3; perhaps TRBD2 as D (6 bases). The sequence runs out 3 residues before the end of the CDR3; the remainder is reconstructed from the germline J gene. Germline-derived CDR1 and CDR2 are SGHKS and YYEKEE (reference sequence). Trimming removed 3 bases at V and 4 bases at J, with 12 bases between. The CDR3 extends over 14 amino acids.